These T cell receptor beta chains were read from a single sample in a study of blood T cell repertoires in COVID-19. Only in-frame clones appear in the TCRdb table, and some are missing; sequencing was by immunoSEQ multiplex PCR. The repertoire holds about 87,000 clones, with about 87% as singletons. The material sequenced was peripheral blood. These receptors were taken from a human donor with acute or convalescent COVID-19. The donor label of this sample is uncertain. CDR3s include the opening cysteine and the closing phenylalanine or tryptophan. Each record gives: J gene, V gene, clone size, D gene, CDR3 protein, CDR3 DNA. The D gene is left open where the match is weak. The listing skips clone size in some rows; elsewhere it reads once, few, many or a size class.

j_call: TRBJ1-1
v_call: TRBV18
clone_size: once
d_call: TRBD1
cdr3_aa: CASSPQGGWTEAFF
cdr3_nt: TGTGCCAGCTCACCCCAGGGGGGATGGACTGAAGCTTTCTTT

j_call: TRBJ2-5
v_call: TRBV29-1
clone_size: NA
d_call: TRBD2
cdr3_aa: CSVEISGETQYF
cdr3_nt: TGCAGCGTTGAAATTAGCGGGGAGACCCAGTACTTC

j_call: TRBJ1-5
v_call: TRBV11-2
clone_size: NA
d_call: NA
cdr3_aa: CASSGSSRGQPQHF
cdr3_nt: TGTGCCAGCAGCGGCTCTAGCAGGGGTCAGCCCCAGCATTTT

j_call: TRBJ1-3
v_call: TRBV19
clone_size: few
d_call: NA
cdr3_aa: CASSIQSGNTIYF
cdr3_nt: TGTGCCAGTAGTATACAGTCTGGAAACACCATATATTTT

j_call: TRBJ1-2
v_call: TRBV7-2
clone_size: NA
d_call: NA
cdr3_aa: CASSLAHSGYTF
cdr3_nt: TGTGCCAGCAGCTTAGCCCACAGTGGCTACACCTTC

j_call: TRBJ2-5
v_call: TRBV5-4
clone_size: NA
d_call: TRBD2
cdr3_aa: CATHGGEASLKTQYF
cdr3_nt: TGTGCCACCCATGGGGGGGAGGCCTCCTTGAAGACCCAGTACTTC

j_call: TRBJ2-2
v_call: TRBV7-6
clone_size: few
d_call: TRBD2
cdr3_aa: CASSFTSGDRGELFF
cdr3_nt: TGTGCCAGCAGCTTTACTAGCGGGGACCGCGGGGAGCTGTTTTTT

j_call: TRBJ2-7
v_call: TRBV5-4
clone_size: NA
d_call: TRBD1
cdr3_aa: CASSIRTGSYEQYF
cdr3_nt: TGTGCCAGCAGCATACGGACAGGGAGCTACGAGCAGTACTTC

j_call: TRBJ1-1
v_call: TRBV28
clone_size: NA
d_call: NA
cdr3_aa: CASSLLDRNTEAFF
cdr3_nt: TGTGCCAGCAGTCTCCTGGACAGGAACACTGAAGCTTTCTTT

j_call: TRBJ2-2
v_call: TRBV6-6
clone_size: NA
d_call: TRBD2
cdr3_aa: CASSYLGGGDIGELFF
cdr3_nt: TGTGCCAGCAGTTACTTAGGCGGGGGGGACATCGGGGAGCTGTTTTTT

j_call: TRBJ2-2
v_call: TRBV5-1
clone_size: NA
d_call: TRBD1
cdr3_aa: CASSLMTGETGELFF
cdr3_nt: TGCGCCAGCAGCTTGATGACAGGGGAGACCGGGGAGCTGTTTTTT

j_call: TRBJ2-7
v_call: TRBV25-1
clone_size: NA
d_call: NA
cdr3_aa: CASSESGLEQYF
cdr3_nt: TGTGCCAGCAGTGAATCTGGGCTCGAGCAGTACTTC

j_call: TRBJ2-1
v_call: TRBV27
clone_size: NA
d_call: TRBD2
cdr3_aa: CASSLRRASGGVEQFF
cdr3_nt: TGTGCCAGCAGTTTACGCCGGGCTAGCGGGGGGGTTGAGCAGTTCTTC

j_call: TRBJ2-5
v_call: TRBV4-2
clone_size: NA
d_call: TRBD2
cdr3_aa: CASSLKRGWETQYF
cdr3_nt: TGTGCCAGCAGCCTCAAGCGGGGGTGGGAGACCCAGTACTTC

j_call: TRBJ1-2
v_call: TRBV10-2
clone_size: NA
d_call: NA
cdr3_aa: CASGTGLLGYTF
cdr3_nt: TGCGCTTCAGGAACCGGCTTACTCGGCTACACCTTC

j_call: TRBJ2-5
v_call: TRBV19
clone_size: NA
d_call: NA
cdr3_aa: CASRTRGTETQYF
cdr3_nt: TGTGCCAGTAGGACGAGGGGGACAGAGACCCAGTACTTC

j_call: TRBJ1-6
v_call: TRBV5-5
clone_size: NA
d_call: NA
cdr3_aa: CASSLLPGLSPLHF
cdr3_nt: TGTGCCAGCAGCTTGCTTCCAGGACTCTCACCCCTCCACTTT

j_call: TRBJ2-7
v_call: TRBV7-9
clone_size: NA
d_call: NA
cdr3_aa: CASSLAGAEQYF
cdr3_nt: TGTGCCAGCAGCTTAGCGGGGGCCGAGCAGTACTTC